A selection of T cell receptor beta chains follows, all from one sample in a study of shared clonotypes between healthy human individuals. Produced via immunoSEQ multiplex PCR; TCRdb's table is partial and in-frame only. The sample lists millions of clones, approximately 95% occurring once. Sequencing was performed on naive CD4+ T cells sorted from blood. The receptors come from a man younger than 35 in good health. Each CDR3 is given with its conserved first and last residue. A D gene is named only where the DNA matches it firmly. Size tells how often a clone was seen (once, few, many) or the class of an expanded clone, and some rows leave it out.

V,D,size,J,CDR3,DNA
TRBV5-1,-,-,TRBJ2-3,CASSLDPRGAQYF,TGCGCCAGCAGCTTGGATCCCAGGGGAGCGCAGTATTTT
TRBV19,-,-,TRBJ1-3,CASSAGGGRHTIYF,TGTGCCAGTAGTGCCGGAGGCGGGCGCCACACCATATATTTT
TRBV11-2,-,once,TRBJ2-3,CASSLALSATTQYF,TGTGCCAGCAGCTTAGCCCTTTCAGCGACCACGCAGTATTTT
TRBV5-1,TRBD2,-,TRBJ2-2,CASSLLTSSPGELFF,TGCGCCAGCAGCCTCCTGACTAGCAGTCCCGGGGAGCTGTTTTTT
TRBV5-6,-,-,TRBJ1-3,CASSRSSGNTIYF,TGTGCCAGCAGCAGGTCCTCTGGAAACACCATATATTTT
TRBV5-1,TRBD2,-,TRBJ2-7,CACGLAGTLGDEQYF,TGCGCCTGCGGACTAGCGGGAACGTTGGGGGACGAGCAGTACTTC
TRBV6-1,-,once,TRBJ1-3,CASRETDRGNTIYF,TGTGCCAGCAGGGAGACGGACAGAGGAAACACCATATATTTT
TRBV11-2,-,-,TRBJ2-3,CASSLGARGDTQYF,TGTGCCAGCAGCTTAGGGGCTAGGGGGGATACGCAGTATTTT
TRBV7-2,-,-,TRBJ1-2,CASSPRAYGYTF,TGTGCCAGCAGCCCTCGGGCCTATGGCTACACCTTC
TRBV6-4,TRBD2,-,TRBJ2-1,CASSPQGTSGRQFF,TGTGCCAGCAGTCCACAAGGAACTAGCGGGAGGCAGTTCTTC
TRBV27,-,few,TRBJ1-4,CASSRDPSGLNEKLFF,TGTGCCAGCAGTCGCGATCCTTCAGGGCTTAATGAAAAACTGTTTTTT
TRBV10-3,TRBD2,-,TRBJ2-3,CATWTSGGSDTQYF,TGTGCCACCTGGACTAGCGGGGGGAGCGATACGCAGTATTTT
TRBV6-6,TRBD1,-,TRBJ2-3,CASSTGGATDTQYF,TGTGCCAGCAGTACAGGGGGTGCCACAGATACGCAGTATTTT
TRBV28,TRBD1,once,TRBJ1-1,CASSPNRGNTEAFF,TGTGCCAGCAGTCCTAACAGGGGGAACACTGAAGCTTTCTTT
TRBV7-9,-,-,TRBJ2-3,CASSPKGPDTQYF,TGTGCCAGCAGCCCTAAGGGGCCTGATACGCAGTATTTT
TRBV9,TRBD2,-,TRBJ2-7,CASSVDERGSEQYF,TGTGCCAGCAGCGTAGACGAGCGGGGTTCCGAGCAGTACTTC
TRBV5-1,TRBD2,few,TRBJ2-3,CASSATSGGTDTQYF,TGCGCCAGCAGCGCTACTAGCGGGGGCACAGATACGCAGTATTTT
TRBV7-2,TRBD2,-,TRBJ2-7,CALRGGSYEQYF,TGTGCCCTCCGGGGGGGCTCCTACGAGCAGTACTTC
TRBV10-3,-,-,TRBJ1-2,CAISERGGYGYTF,TGTGCCATCAGTGAGAGGGGCGGCTATGGCTACACCTTC
TRBV5-4,-,-,TRBJ1-2,CASSLAGLDGYTF,TGTGCCAGCAGCTTGGCGGGTTTAGATGGCTACACCTTC
TRBV7-2,-,-,TRBJ2-5,CASSLEAGRAKETQYF,TGTGCCAGCAGCTTAGAGGCGGGGAGAGCGAAAGAGACCCAGTACTTC
TRBV6-1,TRBD2,-,TRBJ2-2,CATIAGTLNTGELFF,TGTGCCACGATAGCGGGTACCCTGAACACCGGGGAGCTGTTTTTT
TRBV28,-,-,TRBJ1-6,CASRTGGYNSPLHF,TGTGCCAGCAGAACCGGGGGCTATAATTCACCCCTCCACTTT
TRBV30,-,-,TRBJ2-1,CAWSGWEEQFF,TGTGCCTGGAGTGGGTGGGAAGAGCAGTTCTTC
TRBV5-1,TRBD1,-,TRBJ1-2,CASSDFYGQGENYGYTF,TGCGCCAGCAGCGATTTTTACGGGCAGGGGGAAAACTATGGCTACACCTTC
TRBV19,-,-,TRBJ1-4,CATRGWGDEKLFF,TGTGCCACCAGAGGTTGGGGAGATGAAAAACTGTTTTTT
TRBV5-4,-,-,TRBJ1-4,CASSSALTGKLFF,TGTGCCAGCAGCTCGGCCCTAACGGGAAAACTGTTTTTT
TRBV29-1,TRBD1,-,TRBJ2-1,CSVERGQGASYNEQFF,TGCAGCGTTGAAAGGGGACAGGGGGCGTCCTACAATGAGCAGTTCTTC
TRBV18,TRBD2,-,TRBJ2-1,CASSPPTSESSYNEQFF,TGTGCCAGCTCACCACCAACTAGCGAGAGCTCCTACAATGAGCAGTTCTTC
TRBV19,TRBD2,-,TRBJ2-7,CASSQPGGSSYEQYF,TGTGCCAGTAGTCAACCGGGAGGTAGCTCCTACGAGCAGTACTTC
TRBV5-4,-,once,TRBJ2-6,CASSLDRAGANVLTF,TGTGCCAGCAGCTTGGACAGAGCTGGGGCCAACGTCCTGACTTTC
TRBV5-1,-,-,TRBJ1-2,CASSSRGDYGYTF,TGCGCCAGCAGCAGCCGGGGGGACTATGGCTACACCTTC
TRBV18,TRBD1,-,TRBJ1-2,CASSDDRDANYGYTF,TGTGCCAGCTCAGACGACAGGGACGCTAACTATGGCTACACCTTC
TRBV7-9,TRBD2,-,TRBJ2-7,CASSLPAGGSGSYEQYF,TGTGCCAGCAGCTTACCTGCGGGAGGAAGCGGGTCGTACGAGCAGTACTTC
TRBV30,-,-,TRBJ1-2,CAWSVLRGTNYGYTF,TGTGCCTGGAGTGTATTGAGGGGGACCAACTATGGCTACACCTTC
TRBV4-1,-,-,TRBJ1-6,CASSQDGGATVPWGLHF,TGCGCCAGCAGCCAAGACGGAGGGGCCACAGTCCCGTGGGGTCTCCACTTT
TRBV5-5,-,few,TRBJ1-6,CASSSPQGNLSPLHF,TGTGCCAGCAGCTCTCCTCAGGGTAACCTTTCACCCCTCCACTTT
TRBV23-1,-,-,TRBJ2-1,CASSTGRRRFFGEQFF,TGCGCCAGCAGTACAGGTAGGAGGAGATTTTTCGGTGAGCAGTTCTTC
TRBV6-5,-,-,TRBJ2-1,CASSYSGTVYNEQFF,TGTGCCAGCAGTTACTCGGGTACAGTGTACAATGAGCAGTTCTTC
TRBV6-1,-,-,TRBJ1-2,CASSEGPGSQYGYTF,TGTGCCAGCAGTGAAGGTCCGGGGAGCCAGTATGGCTACACCTTC
TRBV27,-,-,TRBJ2-7,CASSFAQANYEQYF,TGTGCCAGCAGTTTCGCCCAAGCGAACTACGAGCAGTACTTC
TRBV6-5,TRBD1,-,TRBJ1-2,CASSLGQGDYGYTF,TGTGCCAGCAGTCTGGGACAGGGGGACTATGGCTACACCTTC
TRBV1,-,-,TRBJ1-2,CTSSLKQGCGYTF,TGCACCAGCAGCCTAAAACAGGGGTGTGGCTACACCTTC
TRBV6-6,TRBD2,-,TRBJ2-3,CASSGLDRRSTDTQYF,TGTGCCAGCAGTGGACTAGACCGACGTAGCACAGATACGCAGTATTTT
TRBV6-1,-,-,TRBJ2-7,CASSINYEQYF,TGTGCCAGCAGTATCAACTACGAGCAGTACTTC
TRBV30,-,-,TRBJ2-2,CAWSPDWPTGELFF,TGTGCCTGGAGTCCTGACTGGCCCACCGGGGAGCTGTTTTTT
TRBV7-7,TRBD2,-,TRBJ2-5,CASSLGLAGAGQETQYF,TGTGCTAGCAGCTTAGGACTAGCGGGAGCGGGACAAGAGACCCAGTACTTC
TRBV18,TRBD2,-,TRBJ2-7,CASSPIAGEPYEQYF,TGTGCCAGCTCACCAATAGCGGGGGAACCTTACGAGCAGTACTTC
TRBV18,-,-,TRBJ1-1,CASSPVATENTEAFF,TGTGCCAGCTCACCGGTCGCGACCGAGAACACTGAAGCTTTCTTT
TRBV11-3,-,-,TRBJ1-6,CARRGRGTPLHF,TGTGCCAGACGGGGCCGGGGGACACCCCTCCACTTT
TRBV7-9,-,-,TRBJ1-6,CASSAQASSYNSPLHF,TGTGCCAGCAGCGCACAGGCGAGCTCCTATAATTCACCCCTCCACTTT
TRBV2,-,-,TRBJ1-5,CASRPLRTGNQPQHF,TGTGCCAGCAGGCCACTCAGGACAGGCAATCAGCCCCAGCATTTT
TRBV5-3,TRBD1,-,TRBJ2-7,CASFLTTGKTEEQYF,TGTGCCAGCTTCCTAACGACAGGGAAAACGGAAGAGCAGTACTTC
TRBV29-1,TRBD2,-,TRBJ2-7,CSVTGTGGYEQYF,TGCAGCGTTACCGGGACGGGGGGCTACGAGCAGTACTTC
TRBV10-2,TRBD2,-,TRBJ2-3,CASSEIGLAGSNTQYF,TGCGCCAGCAGTGAGATCGGACTAGCGGGAAGTAATACGCAGTATTTT
TRBV27,TRBD1,-,TRBJ1-6,CASSRKTGGMDSPLHF,TGTGCCAGCAGTCGAAAGACAGGGGGTATGGATTCACCCCTCCACTTT
TRBV2,-,-,TRBJ1-5,CASSADRNQPQHF,TGTGCCAGCAGTGCTGACAGGAATCAGCCCCAGCATTTT